The 21 T cell receptor beta chains below all came from one sample that was sequenced in a study of vaccination and CD4 T cells after COVID-19. The antigens of these receptors remain unknown. The Oncomine TCR Beta short-read assay sequenced DNA from cultured CD4+ T cells. TCRdb analysed the PCR reads with MiXCR anew, one entry per CDR3 protein. In the table there are some 15,000 distinct CDR3 sequences, around half of which are singletons. The sample's treatment: approximately 9-day PBMC culture with coronavirus spike peptide pools or control peptides (ViraFEST assay). The sample consisted of CD4+ T cells from blood, cultured in vitro. These receptors were taken from a human donor who had recovered from COVID-19.

The chain uses TRBV30 and TRBJ1-5; a possible D gene is TRBD1 (6 bases). Trimming cost V 3 bases and J 4 bases, with 10 bases left between them. The germline CDR1 and CDR2 sequences are GTSNPN and SVGIG (reference sequence). The CDR3 extends over 13 amino acids. The CDR3 DNA sequence: TGTGCCTGGAGCAACAGGGCAAATCAGCCCCAGCATTTT. Translated: CAWSNRANQPQHF.

The rearrangement links TRBV6-1 to TRBJ1-5; a possible D gene is TRBD1 (6 bases). The germline CDR1 and CDR2 sequences are MNHNS and SASEGT. CDR3 length: 14 residues. The V and J ends lost 3 bases and 4 bases respectively, with 10 bases between them. The CDR3 is CASSDVQGNQPQHF. In nucleotides, the CDR3 is TGTGCCAGCAGTGACGTCCAGGGGAATCAGCCCCAGCATTTT.

This clonotype appeared a few times. V is TRBV19 and J is TRBJ2-5, with TRBD1 matching 10 bases. The CDR3 runs 16 residues. Germline values: CDR1 LNHDA, CDR2 SQIVND (reference sequence). Trimming removed 2 bases from V and 4 bases from J; junction bases left unmatched: 7. The CDR3 loop reads CASSIRRTGGGETQYF. The CDR3 DNA reads as TGTGCCAGTAGTATAAGGAGGACAGGGGGGGGAGAGACCCAGTACTTC.

This chain uses TRBV7-6 with TRBJ2-2, with D unresolved. The CDR3 covers 15 residues. Germline V gene sequence: CDR1 SGHVS, CDR2 FNYEAQ. V was pared by 7 bases and J by 7 bases, with 19 bases between. The CDR3 DNA sequence: TGTGCCAGCACCCAAGGCCTCGTCCTCGACGGGGAGCTGTTTTTT. This sequence encodes CASTQGLVLDGELFF.

The J gene is TRBJ1-2, the V gene TRBV27, with a weak D call TRBD1 (6 bases). CDR3 size: 14 residues. CDR1 MNHEY and CDR2 SMNVEV come from the germline V gene (reference sequence). Trimming shortened V by 2 bases and J by 5 bases, and 12 bases separated the two germline ends. CDR3 DNA: TGTGCCAGCAGTTTAGCCAGGGGAGAGTATGGCTACACCTTC. Its translation is CASSLARGEYGYTF.

The chain uses TRBV20-1 and TRBJ1-5; 7 nucleotides align to TRBD1. The germline gives CDR1 DFQATT, CDR2 SNEGSKA (reference sequence). The CDR3 runs to 14 residues. J was trimmed by 5 bases and V by 0 bases; bases with no gene match: 4. CDR3 in amino acids: CSARDRRGHQPQHF. DNA of the CDR3: TGCAGTGCTAGAGATAGGAGGGGGCATCAGCCCCAGCATTTT.

The DNA of the CDR3 is TGCAGTGCTAGACCTCCGGGGAGCGGGAGGTTCGAGCAGTACTTC. This translates into CSARPPGSGRFEQYF. The rearrangement links TRBV20-1 to TRBJ2-7, with 9 bases that match TRBD2. Looked up from germline, CDR1 is DFQATT and CDR2 is SNEGSKA (reference sequence). V was clipped by 2 bases and J by 6 bases; unmatched bases: 11. CDR3 length: 15 amino acids.

CDR3 in amino acids: CASSLGAGGTRNYGYTF. CDR3 DNA sequence: TGTGCCAGCAGCTTAGGGGCAGGGGGGACCCGTAACTATGGCTACACCTTC. The chain has TRBV7-9 and TRBJ1-2, with 7 bases fitting TRBD1. The junction had 9 bases not matched to a gene; V was cut back by 1 base and J by 1 base. Germline V lookup: CDR1 SEHNR, CDR2 FQNEAQ (reference sequence). CDR3 length: 17 amino acids. The variable domain in full, with the rest retrieved from reference TRBV7-9 and TRBJ1-2, is DTGVSQNPRHKITKRGQNVTFRCDPISEHNRLYWYRQTLGQGPEFLTYFQNEAQLEKSRLLSDRFSAERPKGSFSTLEIQRTEQGDSAMYLCASSLGAGGTRNYGYTFGSGTRLTVV.

This chain connects TRBV24-1 to TRBJ1-1, with D unresolved. V lost 7 bases, J lost 1 base, and 6 bases lay in between. CDR3 length: 12 amino acids. The germline gives CDR1 KGHDR, CDR2 SFDVKD. The CDR3 region is CATRSGNTEAFF. The CDR3 DNA reads TGTGCCACCAGGTCGGGGAACACTGAAGCTTTCTTT.

This chain's CDR3 is CASSYSSGSWSYNEQFF. CDR3 DNA sequence: TGTGCCAGCAGTTACTCGAGCGGGAGTTGGTCCTACAATGAGCAGTTCTTC. The rearrangement uses TRBV6-2 or TRBV6-3 and TRBJ2-1; 8 positions agree with TRBD2. Germline lookup yields CDR1 MNHEY and CDR2 SVGEGT. The CDR3 is made up of 17 amino acids. The V and J ends lost 0 bases and 1 base, in that order; junction bases with no gene match: 5.

By its share, this clonotype is medium-sized. The chain combines TRBV19 with TRBJ2-1; D remains unclear. CDR3 length equals 11 residues. The germline V gene has CDR1 LNHDA and CDR2 SQIVND (reference sequence). Trimming took 3 bases from V and 9 from J, leaving 6 bases between them. CDR3 in DNA: TGTGCCAGTAGTATGGAGATTGAGCAGTTCTTC. Protein sequence: CASSMEIEQFF.

This chain joins TRBV7-9 and TRBJ1-2; D is unclear. Germline CDR1 SEHNR, CDR2 FQNEAQ (reference sequence). CDR3 length: 13 amino acids. The V gene lost 5 bases and the J gene lost 5 bases, with 12 bases spanning the gap. The CDR3 here is CASSPDGEYGYTF. The CDR3 nucleotides are TGTGCCAGCAGCCCAGACGGGGAGTATGGCTACACCTTC.

V is TRBV20-1 and J is TRBJ1-1; D is unclear. The ends were cut back, 7 bases at V and 1 base at J, with 4 bases in the middle. The CDR3 is 10 amino acids. The V gene's germline CDR1 is DFQATT and CDR2 SNEGSKA (reference sequence). The CDR3 DNA reads TGCAGTGTTAGGAACACTGAAGCTTTCTTT. This codes for CSVRNTEAFF.

Written as DNA, the CDR3 is TGTGCCAGTAGTATATTCGCCCCCGGGACAGGGGTCTACAATGAGCAGTTCTTC. It specifies CASSIFAPGTGVYNEQFF. This chain links TRBV19 with TRBJ2-1; 10 positions agree with TRBD1. J was trimmed by 3 bases and V by 2 bases; bases with no gene match: 10. CDR3 length equals 18 residues. In germline, CDR1 is LNHDA, CDR2 SQIVND (reference sequence).

This clonotype was found a few times. CDR3 bases: TGTGCCAGCAGCTTGGGTAGCGGTAGCACAGATACGCAGTATTTT. This codes for CASSLGSGSTDTQYF. The chain recombines TRBV5-4 with TRBJ2-3, with D tentatively TRBD2 (6 bases). The V end lost 0 bases, the J end lost 0 bases, and 8 bases lay between the germline ends. CDR1 SGHNT and CDR2 YYREEE come from the germline V gene (reference sequence). CDR3 length: 15 residues.

The chain combines TRBV6-5 with TRBJ1-5; 10 bases map to TRBD1. The CDR3 is 14 residues long. From germline, CDR1 is MNHEY and CDR2 SVGAGI. The V segment lost 4 bases and the J segment 7 bases; nucleotides outside the gene matches: 4. The CDR3 is CASSSTGGGQPQHF. For the CDR3, the DNA is TGTGCCAGCAGTTCGACAGGGGGCGGGCAGCCCCAGCATTTT.

The chain combines TRBV12-3 or TRBV12-4 with TRBJ2-4, with unresolved D. The CDR3 is 12 residues long. V shed 5 bases and J shed 8 bases, with 10 bases lying between them. The CDR3 loop reads CASSPQGDIQYF. CDR3 DNA sequence: TGTGCCAGCAGTCCGCAAGGCGACATTCAGTACTTC.

The chain combines TRBV12-3 or TRBV12-4 with TRBJ2-5, with D perhaps TRBD1 or TRBD2 (6 bases each). This CDR3 spans 14 amino acids. The V and J ends lost 1 base and 5 bases respectively, with 11 bases between them. The CDR3 here is CASSLEWGAETQYF. The CDR3 bases are TGTGCCAGCAGTTTAGAATGGGGGGCGGAGACCCAGTACTTC.

The DNA for the CDR3 is TGTGCCAGCAGCTTAAGCCCGGGGGGGACAGATACGCAGTATTTT. Its protein product is CASSLSPGGTDTQYF. The chain combines TRBV11-2 with TRBJ2-3; 8 bases line up with TRBD2. Germline V gene sequence: CDR1 SGHAT, CDR2 FQNNGV. V was clipped by 2 bases and J by 3 bases; unmatched bases: 4. This CDR3 has 15 amino acids.

The chain links TRBV14 to TRBJ1-5, with 8 bases identical to TRBD1. Trimming cost V 2 bases and J 8 bases; bases outside gene matches: 5. Per the germline V gene, CDR1 is SGHDN and CDR2 is FVKESK. CDR3 length: 14 amino acids. The DNA for the CDR3 is TGTGCCAGCAGCCAACTCGGACAGGGTGAGCCCCAGCATTTT. It codes for CASSQLGQGEPQHF.

This sequence joins TRBV12-3 or TRBV12-4 and TRBJ1-6; the match to TRBD1 covers 7 bases. Germline trimming cut 6 bases from V and 0 bases from J; bases unmatched to any gene: 2. This CDR3 is built from 15 residues. In DNA, the CDR3 is TGTGCCAGCAGAGGGGACAGCTCCTATAATTCACCCCTCCACTTT. Its translation is CASRGDSSYNSPLHF.